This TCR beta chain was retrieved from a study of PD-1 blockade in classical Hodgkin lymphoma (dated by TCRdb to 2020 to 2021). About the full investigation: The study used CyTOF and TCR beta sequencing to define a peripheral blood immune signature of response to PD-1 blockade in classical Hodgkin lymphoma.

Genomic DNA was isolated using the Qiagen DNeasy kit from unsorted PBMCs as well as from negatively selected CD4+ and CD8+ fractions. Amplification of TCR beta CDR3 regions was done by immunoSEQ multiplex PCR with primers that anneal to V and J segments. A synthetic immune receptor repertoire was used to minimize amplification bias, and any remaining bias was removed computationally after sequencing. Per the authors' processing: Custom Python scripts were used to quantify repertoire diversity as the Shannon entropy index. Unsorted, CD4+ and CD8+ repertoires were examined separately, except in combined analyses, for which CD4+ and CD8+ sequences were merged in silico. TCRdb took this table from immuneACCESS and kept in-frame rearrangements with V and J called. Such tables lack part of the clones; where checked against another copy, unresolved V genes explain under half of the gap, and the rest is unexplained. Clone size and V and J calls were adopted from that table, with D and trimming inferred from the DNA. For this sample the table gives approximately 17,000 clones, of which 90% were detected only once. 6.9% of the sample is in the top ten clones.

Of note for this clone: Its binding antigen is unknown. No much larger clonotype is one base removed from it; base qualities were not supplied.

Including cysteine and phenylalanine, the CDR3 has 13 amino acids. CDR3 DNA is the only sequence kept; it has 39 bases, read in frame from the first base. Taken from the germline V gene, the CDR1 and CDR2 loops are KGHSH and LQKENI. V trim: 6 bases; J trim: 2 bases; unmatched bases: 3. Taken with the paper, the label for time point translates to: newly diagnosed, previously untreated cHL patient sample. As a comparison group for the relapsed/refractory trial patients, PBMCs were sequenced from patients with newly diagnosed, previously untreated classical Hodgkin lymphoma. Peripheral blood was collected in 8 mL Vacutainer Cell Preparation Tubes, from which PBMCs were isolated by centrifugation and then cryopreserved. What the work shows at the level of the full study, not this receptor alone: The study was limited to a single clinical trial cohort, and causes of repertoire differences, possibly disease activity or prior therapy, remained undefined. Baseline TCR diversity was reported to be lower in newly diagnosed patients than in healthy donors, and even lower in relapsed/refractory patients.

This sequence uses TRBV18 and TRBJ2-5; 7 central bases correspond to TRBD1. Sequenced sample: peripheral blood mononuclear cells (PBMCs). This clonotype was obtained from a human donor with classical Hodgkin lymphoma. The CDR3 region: CASSKGQQETQYF. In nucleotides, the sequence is TGTGCCAGCTCCAAGGGACAGCAAGAGACCCAGTACTTC.